This is a list of T cell receptor beta chains from one sample in a study of CD8+ T cells in alopecia areata. Profiling relied on immunoSEQ multiplex PCR, and the TCRdb table lists in-frame clones only, not all of them. The table shows 150,000 to 200,000 clones, with 53% occurring only once. The sample was CD8+ T cells sorted from blood, taken at week 24, from a patient treated with tofacitinib. All receptors derive from a human donor with alopecia areata. Both conserved end residues are part of each CDR3. Each record gives: clone size, D gene, J gene, V gene, CDR3 DNA, CDR3 protein. A D gene is named only where the DNA matches it firmly. Clone size appears in some rows only: once, few, many, or a class for an expanded clone.

abundance: few
d_gene: .
j_gene: TRBJ2-2
v_gene: TRBV5-4
CDR3nt: TGTGCCAGCAGCCCGTGGACAGAATGGAACACCGGGGAGCTGTTTTTT
CDR3aa: CASSPWTEWNTGELFF

abundance: .
d_gene: TRBD1
j_gene: TRBJ2-1
v_gene: TRBV5-1
CDR3nt: TGCGCCAGCAGCTTTAACCGGGACAGGGGAAATGAGCAGTTCTTC
CDR3aa: CASSFNRDRGNEQFF

abundance: once
d_gene: TRBD1
j_gene: TRBJ1-2
v_gene: TRBV14
CDR3nt: TGTGCCAGCATGGATGCAGGGGGAGGCTATGGCTACACCTTC
CDR3aa: CASMDAGGGYGYTF

abundance: .
d_gene: .
j_gene: TRBJ2-2
v_gene: TRBV10-3
CDR3nt: TGTGCCATCGCGAAGCAAGGCGACACCGGGGAGCTGTTTTTT
CDR3aa: CAIAKQGDTGELFF

abundance: .
d_gene: .
j_gene: TRBJ2-4
v_gene: TRBV4-1
CDR3nt: TGCGCCAGCAGCCAAGATCTAGGAGAGGCCAAAAACATTCAGTACTTC
CDR3aa: CASSQDLGEAKNIQYF

abundance: .
d_gene: .
j_gene: TRBJ1-6
v_gene: TRBV30
CDR3nt: TGTGCCGTGGATACATCGGGTTCACCCCTCCACTTT
CDR3aa: CAVDTSGSPLHF

abundance: few
d_gene: .
j_gene: TRBJ2-1
v_gene: TRBV6-4
CDR3nt: TGTGCCAGCAGTTATGTGGGGGATCCCAATGAGCAGTTCTTC
CDR3aa: CASSYVGDPNEQFF

abundance: .
d_gene: .
j_gene: TRBJ2-6
v_gene: TRBV5-1
CDR3nt: TGCGCCAGCAGCTTGGTCGGGGCGGCTGGGGCCAACGTCCTGACTTTC
CDR3aa: CASSLVGAAGANVLTF

abundance: few
d_gene: TRBD1
j_gene: TRBJ2-1
v_gene: TRBV7-3
CDR3nt: TGTGCCAGCAGCCCCACCGGGACAGAAGAGCAGTTCTTC
CDR3aa: CASSPTGTEEQFF

abundance: .
d_gene: .
j_gene: TRBJ1-5
v_gene: TRBV5-6
CDR3nt: TGTGCCAGCAGCTACTTAGATCAGCCCCAGCATTTT
CDR3aa: CASSYLDQPQHF

abundance: few
d_gene: .
j_gene: TRBJ2-7
v_gene: TRBV2
CDR3nt: TGTGCCAGCCAAGGTTACGAGCAGTACTTC
CDR3aa: CASQGYEQYF

abundance: .
d_gene: TRBD2
j_gene: TRBJ2-1
v_gene: TRBV30
CDR3nt: TGTGCCTGGAGTGGATCGGGACTAGCTTATGAGCAGTTCTTC
CDR3aa: CAWSGSGLAYEQFF

abundance: .
d_gene: .
j_gene: TRBJ2-1
v_gene: TRBV4-3
CDR3nt: TGCGCCAGCAGCCAAGATTCCAGCTACAATGAGCAGTTCTTC
CDR3aa: CASSQDSSYNEQFF

abundance: .
d_gene: TRBD1
j_gene: TRBJ2-7
v_gene: TRBV29-1
CDR3nt: TGCAGCGTTGAAGATCCCCGGGACAGGGGAACCCGCGAGCAGTACTTC
CDR3aa: CSVEDPRDRGTREQYF

abundance: .
d_gene: .
j_gene: TRBJ1-1
v_gene: TRBV30
CDR3nt: TGTGCCTGGGACCTCACGGGTACTGAAGCTTTCTTT
CDR3aa: CAWDLTGTEAFF

abundance: .
d_gene: .
j_gene: TRBJ2-7
v_gene: TRBV4-3
CDR3nt: TGCGCCAGCAGCCAAGATGTAGAGGATCCCCTCGAGCAGTACTTC
CDR3aa: CASSQDVEDPLEQYF

abundance: .
d_gene: .
j_gene: TRBJ1-2
v_gene: TRBV25-1
CDR3nt: TGTGCCAGCAGTGCCAGCTATGGCTACACCTTC
CDR3aa: CASSASYGYTF

abundance: .
d_gene: .
j_gene: TRBJ1-2
v_gene: TRBV15
CDR3nt: TGTGCCACCCAACCAACCCGGGACGGCTATAACTATGGCTACACCTTC
CDR3aa: CATQPTRDGYNYGYTF

abundance: .
d_gene: .
j_gene: TRBJ2-7
v_gene: TRBV27
CDR3nt: TGTGCCAGCAGTCCTATCGAGGCTACCTACGAGCAGTACTTC
CDR3aa: CASSPIEATYEQYF

abundance: few
d_gene: TRBD2
j_gene: TRBJ2-1
v_gene: TRBV9
CDR3nt: TGTGCCAGCAGCCCACGACTAGCGGGGGGGAACAATGAGCAGTTCTTC
CDR3aa: CASSPRLAGGNNEQFF

abundance: .
d_gene: .
j_gene: TRBJ2-7
v_gene: TRBV4-3
CDR3nt: TGCGCCAGCGGCCAAGATCGCGGTAGTTCCTACGAGCAGTACTTC
CDR3aa: CASGQDRGSSYEQYF

abundance: .
d_gene: .
j_gene: TRBJ2-5
v_gene: TRBV2
CDR3nt: TGTGCCAGCAGTGTTTATACCAGAGAGACCCAGTACTTC
CDR3aa: CASSVYTRETQYF

abundance: .
d_gene: .
j_gene: TRBJ2-3
v_gene: TRBV19
CDR3nt: TGTGCCAGTAGTGTGATAATGGGGGATACGCAGTATTTT
CDR3aa: CASSVIMGDTQYF

abundance: .
d_gene: .
j_gene: TRBJ2-1
v_gene: TRBV29-1
CDR3nt: TGCAGCGTGGAGGGGGGTGGGAATTTCTTC
CDR3aa: CSVEGGGNFF

abundance: few
d_gene: .
j_gene: TRBJ2-1
v_gene: TRBV7-9
CDR3nt: TGTGCCAGCAGCTTAGTCACAGGGACTCTCTTGAATGAGCAGTTCTTC
CDR3aa: CASSLVTGTLLNEQFF

abundance: few
d_gene: .
j_gene: TRBJ1-6
v_gene: TRBV7-2
CDR3nt: TGTGCCAGCAGCTATCCGACTGGGAGGAATTCACCCCTCCACTTT
CDR3aa: CASSYPTGRNSPLHF

abundance: .
d_gene: .
j_gene: TRBJ2-1
v_gene: TRBV7-2
CDR3nt: TGTGCCAGCAGCAACTCGGGTGGACGCCGCTACAATGAGCAGTTCTTC
CDR3aa: CASSNSGGRRYNEQFF

abundance: few
d_gene: .
j_gene: TRBJ2-1
v_gene: TRBV7-2
CDR3nt: TGTGCCAGCAGCTTAGGTACCGGGACACAGTTCTTC
CDR3aa: CASSLGTGTQFF

abundance: .
d_gene: TRBD2
j_gene: TRBJ2-7
v_gene: TRBV7-2
CDR3nt: TGTGCCAGCAGCCCCACAACCGGGACTAGCGGCGAGCAGTACTTC
CDR3aa: CASSPTTGTSGEQYF

abundance: .
d_gene: .
j_gene: TRBJ1-6
v_gene: TRBV15
CDR3nt: TGTGCCACCAGCAGAGATCGCGGGGCTAATAATTCACCCCTCCACTTT
CDR3aa: CATSRDRGANNSPLHF

abundance: .
d_gene: .
j_gene: TRBJ2-2
v_gene: TRBV29-1
CDR3nt: TGCAGCGTTTCGGAGGCCGGGGAGCTGTTTTTT
CDR3aa: CSVSEAGELFF

abundance: .
d_gene: .
j_gene: TRBJ1-1
v_gene: TRBV10-3
CDR3nt: TGTGCCATCAGAAGGGAGGGGATCACTGAAGCTTTCTTT
CDR3aa: CAIRREGITEAFF

abundance: .
d_gene: TRBD1
j_gene: TRBJ1-2
v_gene: TRBV27
CDR3nt: TGTGCCAGCAGTTTAAATCTTCGGTCCGGGACAGACTATGGCTACACCTTC
CDR3aa: CASSLNLRSGTDYGYTF

abundance: .
d_gene: .
j_gene: TRBJ1-2
v_gene: TRBV19
CDR3nt: TGTGCCAGTAGTATGCGCAGGCCACCACTCCCCTATGGCTACACCTTC
CDR3aa: CASSMRRPPLPYGYTF

abundance: .
d_gene: .
j_gene: TRBJ2-1
v_gene: TRBV30
CDR3nt: TGTGCCTGGCGACAAGCTCGGGTCCATGAGCAGTTCTTC
CDR3aa: CAWRQARVHEQFF

abundance: .
d_gene: .
j_gene: TRBJ2-3
v_gene: TRBV4-3
CDR3nt: TGCGCCAGCAGCCAAGAACAAACCGCCACAGATACGCAGTATTTT
CDR3aa: CASSQEQTATDTQYF

abundance: .
d_gene: .
j_gene: TRBJ2-7
v_gene: TRBV7-2
CDR3nt: TGTGCCAGCAGCTCAGGGATAGGTGTATACGAGCAGTACTTC
CDR3aa: CASSSGIGVYEQYF

abundance: few
d_gene: .
j_gene: TRBJ2-1
v_gene: TRBV4-3
CDR3nt: TGCGCCAGCAGCCAAAAAGGGGGGGGGCTATACAATGAGCAGTTCTTC
CDR3aa: CASSQKGGGLYNEQFF

abundance: .
d_gene: .
j_gene: TRBJ1-1
v_gene: TRBV4-3
CDR3nt: TGCGCCAGCAGCCAAGACAGGGCGAACACTGAAGCTTTCTTT
CDR3aa: CASSQDRANTEAFF

abundance: few
d_gene: TRBD1
j_gene: TRBJ2-5
v_gene: TRBV29-1
CDR3nt: TGCAGCGTTGGGACAGGGGATAAGGAGCAGTACTTC
CDR3aa: CSVGTGDKEQYF

abundance: once
d_gene: .
j_gene: TRBJ2-1
v_gene: TRBV20-1
CDR3nt: TGCAGTGCTTGGCAGTACAATGAGCAGTTCTTC
CDR3aa: CSAWQYNEQFF

abundance: .
d_gene: .
j_gene: TRBJ1-1
v_gene: TRBV27
CDR3nt: TGTGCCAGCAGTTTATCGACGGAGAACACTGAAGCTTTCTTT
CDR3aa: CASSLSTENTEAFF

abundance: .
d_gene: .
j_gene: TRBJ2-1
v_gene: TRBV19
CDR3nt: TGTGCCAGTAGTATAGGCAATGAGCAGTTCTTC
CDR3aa: CASSIGNEQFF

abundance: few
d_gene: .
j_gene: TRBJ1-2
v_gene: TRBV30
CDR3nt: TGTGCCTGGACAGCAGACTATGGCTACACCTTC
CDR3aa: CAWTADYGYTF

abundance: .
d_gene: .
j_gene: TRBJ2-7
v_gene: TRBV29-1
CDR3nt: TGCAGCGTTGAAGAACAGGACACATACGAGCAGTACTTC
CDR3aa: CSVEEQDTYEQYF

abundance: .
d_gene: .
j_gene: TRBJ1-2
v_gene: TRBV7-8
CDR3nt: TGTGCCAGCAGCCCCCCAGGGATGGGGTATGGCTACACCTTC
CDR3aa: CASSPPGMGYGYTF

abundance: .
d_gene: .
j_gene: TRBJ1-1
v_gene: TRBV5-1
CDR3nt: TGCGCCAGCAGCTTGGCCGATTACCAGAACACTGAAGCTTTCTTT
CDR3aa: CASSLADYQNTEAFF

abundance: few
d_gene: .
j_gene: TRBJ2-1
v_gene: TRBV29-1
CDR3nt: TGCAGCGTTGAAGGTGGGGTCAGCGAGCAGTTCTTC
CDR3aa: CSVEGGVSEQFF

abundance: few
d_gene: TRBD2
j_gene: TRBJ2-7
v_gene: TRBV14
CDR3nt: TGTGCCAGCAGCTCTGAAGCGGGGAGTGGGTACGAGCAGTACTTC
CDR3aa: CASSSEAGSGYEQYF

abundance: .
d_gene: .
j_gene: TRBJ1-1
v_gene: TRBV30
CDR3nt: TGTGCCTGGAGTGCAGGGTTCCGCACTGAAGCTTTCTTT
CDR3aa: CAWSAGFRTEAFF